Reported below is one T cell receptor (beta chain). This entry is derived from a study of blood T cell repertoires in COVID-19. On the study more broadly: Samples came from the United States, Italy and Spain, spanning acute and convalescent COVID-19. PBMCs, B-cell-depleted T cells, or T cells were the source of the cDNA or gDNA that made up the material.

Clones were read by immunoSEQ multiplex PCR, and TCRdb kept only the in-frame ones, dropping some. The table has 250,000 to 300,000 clones, approximately 91% seen once. From germline, CDR1 is SEHNR and CDR2 FQNEAQ (reference sequence). J gave up 4 bases and V 1 base, and 6 bases lay outside the gene matches. The CDR3 is made up of 15 amino acids. Sequencing was carried out using peripheral blood. The chain uses TRBV7-9 and TRBJ1-1, with TRBD1 matching over 7 bases. The sequence was collected from a woman in her sixties or seventies with acute or convalescent COVID-19. DNA for the CDR3: TGTGCCAGCAGCTTAGGAGAGGGGGCGAGCACTGAAGCTTTCTTT. Amino acid sequence: CASSLGEGASTEAFF. The variable domain in full, with the rest retrieved from reference TRBV7-9 and TRBJ1-1, is DTGVSQNPRHKITKRGQNVTFRCDPISEHNRLYWYRQTLGQGPEFLTYFQNEAQLEKSRLLSDRFSAERPKGSFSTLEIQRTEQGDSAMYLCASSLGEGASTEAFFGQGTRLTVV.